The clone carrying this T cell receptor (beta chain) was counted only a few times. Its cognate antigen is unknown. The data were taken from a study of T cells after yellow fever vaccination. It was through 5'RACE template switching that TCR cDNA was made, with a universal primer site and UMIs added. TCRdb analysed the 5' RACE reads with MiXCR anew, one entry per CDR3 protein. Here the sample spans 600,000 to 750,000 distinct CDR3 sequences, 10% to 15% being singletons. General study results and limits: Among all clonotypes, a small share was observed in both CD4 and CD8 compartments. Subsequent to the booster, the majority of primary-vaccination clones reappeared (roughly 95% CD4, about 90% CD8). Weaker, the secondary response had a peak occurring faster, on day 5 versus 15.

The sequence came from a man younger than 40 who received the YFV17D yellow fever vaccine. The material was PBMCs, obtained on the day of the yellow fever booster vaccination.

CDR3 sequence (DNA): TGTGCCAGCACCTACAGGGGACCAAATCAGCCCCAGCATTTT. This translates into CASTYRGPNQPQHF. The J gene is TRBJ1-5, the V gene TRBV6-2 or TRBV6-3; 7 nucleotides align to TRBD1. The CDR3 contains 14 residues. Germline-derived CDR1 and CDR2 are MNHEY and SVGEGT. V shed 7 bases and J 4 bases; nucleotides not matched to a gene: 7.